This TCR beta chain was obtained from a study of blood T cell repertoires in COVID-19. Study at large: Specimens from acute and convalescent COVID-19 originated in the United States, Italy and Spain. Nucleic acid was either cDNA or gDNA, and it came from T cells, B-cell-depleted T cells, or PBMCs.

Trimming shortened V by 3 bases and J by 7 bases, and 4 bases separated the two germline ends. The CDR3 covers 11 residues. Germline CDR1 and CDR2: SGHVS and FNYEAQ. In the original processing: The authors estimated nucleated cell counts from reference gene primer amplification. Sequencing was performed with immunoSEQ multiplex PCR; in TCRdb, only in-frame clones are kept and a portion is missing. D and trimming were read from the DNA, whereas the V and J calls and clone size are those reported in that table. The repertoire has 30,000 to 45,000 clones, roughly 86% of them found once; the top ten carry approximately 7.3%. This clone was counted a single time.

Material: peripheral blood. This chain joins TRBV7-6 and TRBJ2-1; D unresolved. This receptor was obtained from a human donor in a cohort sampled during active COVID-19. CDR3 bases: TGTGCCAGCAGCTTCCGTAATGAGCAGTTCTTC. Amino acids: CASSFRNEQFF. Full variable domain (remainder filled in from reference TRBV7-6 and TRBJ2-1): GAGVSQSPRYKVTKRGQDVALRCDPISGHVSLYWYRQALGQGPEFLTYFNYEAQQDKSGLPNDRFSAERPEGSISTLTIQRTEQRDSAMYRCASSFRNEQFFGPGTRLTVL.